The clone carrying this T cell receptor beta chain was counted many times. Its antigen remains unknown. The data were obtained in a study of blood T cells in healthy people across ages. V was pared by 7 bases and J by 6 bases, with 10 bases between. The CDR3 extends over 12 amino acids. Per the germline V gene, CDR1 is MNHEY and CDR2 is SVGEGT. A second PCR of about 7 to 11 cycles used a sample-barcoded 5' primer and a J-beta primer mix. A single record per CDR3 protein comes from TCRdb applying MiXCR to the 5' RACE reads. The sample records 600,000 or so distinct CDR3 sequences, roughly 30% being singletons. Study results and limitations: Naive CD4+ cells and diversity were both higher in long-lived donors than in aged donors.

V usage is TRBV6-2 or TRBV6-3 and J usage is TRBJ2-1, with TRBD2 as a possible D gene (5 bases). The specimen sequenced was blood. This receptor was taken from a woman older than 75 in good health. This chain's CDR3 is CASKGATNEQFF. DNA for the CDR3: TGTGCCAGCAAGGGAGCCACCAATGAGCAGTTCTTC.